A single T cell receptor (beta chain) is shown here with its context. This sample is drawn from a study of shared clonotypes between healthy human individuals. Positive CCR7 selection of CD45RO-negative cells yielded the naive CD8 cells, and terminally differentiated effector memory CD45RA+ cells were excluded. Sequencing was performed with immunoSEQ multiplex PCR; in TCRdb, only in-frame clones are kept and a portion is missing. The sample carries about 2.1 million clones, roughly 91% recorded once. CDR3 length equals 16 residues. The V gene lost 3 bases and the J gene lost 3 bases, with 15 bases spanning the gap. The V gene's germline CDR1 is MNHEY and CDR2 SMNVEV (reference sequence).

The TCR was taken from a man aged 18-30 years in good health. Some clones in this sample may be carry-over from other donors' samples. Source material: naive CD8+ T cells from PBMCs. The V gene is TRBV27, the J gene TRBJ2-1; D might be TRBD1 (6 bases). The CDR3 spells CASSFSLGAVYNEQFF. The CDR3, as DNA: TGTGCCAGCAGTTTTAGTTTGGGGGCAGTCTACAATGAGCAGTTCTTC.